This entry features one T cell receptor (beta chain) sequence. Its antigen remains unidentified. Noted time point: persistent/refractory GD, antithyroid drugs over 5 years with positive TRAb. Researchers made the TCR library from RNA that was extracted from PBMCs. This entry belongs to a study of regulatory T cells in long-lasting Graves disease. Study-level information: By definition, persistent Graves' disease involved antithyroid drugs for over 5 years alongside positive TSH receptor antibodies.

The CDR3 sequence is 13 residues long. V gave up 4 bases and J gave up 7 bases, with 11 bases separating them. Germline V lookup: CDR1 SGHRS, CDR2 YFSETQ. iRepertoire HTBI primers and Arm-PCR of CDR3 regions built TCR beta libraries. A single record per CDR3 protein comes from TCRdb applying MiXCR to the multiplex PCR reads. The data show 450,000 or so distinct CDR3 sequences, roughly 20% seen once. Notes on the study in general: Lower TCR diversity characterized persistent Graves' patients relative to newly diagnosed patients.

The sample in question was peripheral blood mononuclear cells (PBMCs), obtained when the disease was refractory, from a patient treated with antithyroid drugs. The sequence came from a female donor with Graves disease. The chain uses TRBV5-1 and TRBJ2-2; D perhaps matches TRBD1 (6 bases). In nucleotides, the CDR3 is TGCGCCAGCAGCGTTTCAGGGGTCGGGGAGCTGTTTTTT. It yields the protein CASSVSGVGELFF.